The present TCR beta chain was sequenced within a study of CD8 T cells in ankylosing spondylitis. Study results and limitations: Significant enrichment of disease-linked clones was reportedly seen in matched ankylosing spondylitis synovial fluid.

Comments on this clonotype: Antigen unknown.

Per germline, CDR1 MGHRA and CDR2 YSYEKL. J gave up 3 bases and V 4 bases, and 8 bases lay outside the gene matches. CDR3 size: 15 residues. Each TCR beta library was made by quantitative 5'-RACE that incorporated molecular barcodes. TCRdb redid the calling of the 5' RACE reads with MiXCR, one entry per CDR3 protein. The sample lists about 100,000 distinct CDR3 sequences, less than 25% occurring once. The source is a male donor with ankylosing spondylitis. This sequence joins TRBV4-1 and TRBJ2-7, with 8 bases matching TRBD1. Material for sequencing was synovial fluid, either unsorted or a sorted T cell fraction (not recorded which). CDR3 region: CASSPGQGPGYEQYF. CDR3 coding DNA: TGCGCCAGCAGCCCTGGACAGGGCCCAGGCTACGAGCAGTACTTC.